The rows below give T cell receptor beta chains drawn from one sample of a study of blood T cell repertoires in COVID-19. The data were produced by immunoSEQ multiplex PCR, yet TCRdb's version contains in-frame clones alone and is incomplete. Among 220,000 or so clones, approximately 92% were seen once, and the ten largest hold about 3%. Sequenced input: PBMCs or T cells enriched from blood (not recorded which). Every receptor here comes from a woman aged 18-29 years in a cohort exposed to, infected with or recovered from COVID-19 (not recorded which). Both conserved end residues are part of each CDR3. The D gene is left open where the match is weak. Size tells how often a clone was seen (once, few, many) or the class of an expanded clone, and some rows leave it out.

TRBJ2-3	-	-	14	TRBV19	TGTGCCAGTAGTACAACAGGGAAAACAGATACGCAGTATTTT	CASSTTGKTDTQYF
TRBJ1-2	medium-sized	-	13	TRBV2	TGTGCCAGCAGGCAGCCTACAGGAGAGGGCTACACCTTC	CASRQPTGEGYTF
TRBJ1-2	few	-	12	TRBV2	TGTGCCAGCGGAGACGGGGGATATGGCTACACCTTC	CASGDGGYGYTF
TRBJ2-2	few	-	12	TRBV30	TGTGCCTGGAGCCCTCCCGGCGGGGAGCTGTTTTTT	CAWSPPGGELFF
TRBJ1-5	-	-	16	TRBV4-1	TGCGCCAGCAGCCAAGCTCTTAGGGGTAGCAATCAGCCCCAGCATTTT	CASSQALRGSNQPQHF
TRBJ1-2	-	-	12	TRBV6-5	TGTGCCAGCAGTTACTCGCGAGGTGGCTACACCTTC	CASSYSRGGYTF
TRBJ2-1	-	TRBD1	15	TRBV4-1	TGCGCCAGCAGTCTAGGACAGGGGGCTTACAATGAGCAGTTCTTC	CASSLGQGAYNEQFF
TRBJ1-2	-	TRBD1	15	TRBV6-1	TGTGCCAGCAGTGAAAGGGACAGGTCATACTATGGCTACACCTTC	CASSERDRSYYGYTF
TRBJ1-1	-	TRBD1	17	TRBV5-4	TGTGCCAGCAGCCCTGAGCCCTCAGGGGGCCTGAACACTGAAGCTTTCTTT	CASSPEPSGGLNTEAFF
TRBJ2-1	-	TRBD2	16	TRBV19	TGTGCCAGTAGTCGACTAGCGGGGGGAGGATTCAATGAGCAGTTCTTC	CASSRLAGGGFNEQFF
TRBJ1-5	-	-	13	TRBV19	TGTGCCAGTAGTATATCGGGGAGTCAGCCCCAGCATTTT	CASSISGSQPQHF
TRBJ1-6	-	TRBD1	15	TRBV5-4	TGTGCCAGCAGCTTGGAGACAGGGGCTAATTCACCCCTCCACTTT	CASSLETGANSPLHF
TRBJ2-5	-	TRBD2	15	TRBV10-1	TGCGCCAGCAGCGGGATACTAGCGGGGAAAGAGACCCAGTACTTC	CASSGILAGKETQYF
TRBJ1-2	-	-	16	TRBV6-5	TGTGCCAGCAGTTACTCGAACAGGCCCCGGGGGGAAGGCTACACCTTC	CASSYSNRPRGEGYTF
TRBJ2-7	-	-	13	TRBV3-1/TRBV3-2	TGTGCCAGCAGCCCCCTGACAGTCCACGAGCAGTACTTC	CASSPLTVHEQYF
TRBJ2-3	-	TRBD2	16	TRBV14	TGTGCCAGCAGCCCCATAAAAGCGGGAGTGGCAGATACGCAGTATTTT	CASSPIKAGVADTQYF
TRBJ1-4	-	-	16	TRBV15	TGTGCCACCAGCATGGGGTTAGGAGGCCGTGGTGAAAAACTGTTTTTT	CATSMGLGGRGEKLFF
TRBJ2-2	few	-	14	TRBV7-9	TGTGCCAGCAGCTTTGCAGAGAACACCGGGGAGCTGTTTTTT	CASSFAENTGELFF
TRBJ1-3	once	-	18	TRBV6-1	TGTGCCAGCAGTGAAGCGGTGGGGGGGAACCCTCCGGGAAACACCATATATTTT	CASSEAVGGNPPGNTIYF
TRBJ1-1	once	-	13	TRBV7-3	TGTGCCAGCAGCTTAACAGGGAGCGCTGAAGCTTTCTTT	CASSLTGSAEAFF
TRBJ1-2	-	-	15	TRBV14	TGTGCCAGCAGCCCCGTCCGGCCGTCAGCGGATGGCTACACCTTC	CASSPVRPSADGYTF
TRBJ1-1	-	-	16	TRBV7-8	TGTGCCAGCAGTTTTCATCCAGCGTGGGAGGGCACTGAAGCTTTCTTT	CASSFHPAWEGTEAFF
TRBJ1-2	-	-	12	TRBV14	TGTGCCAGCGGACACTCTAACTATGGCTACACCTTC	CASGHSNYGYTF
TRBJ1-1	-	TRBD1	12	TRBV11-1	TGTGCCAGCAGTCGGACAGGGCGCCAAGCTTTCTTT	CASSRTGRQAFF
TRBJ2-3	-	TRBD2	13	TRBV10-3	TGTTCTTCAGGCCAGCGGGAGACAGATACGCAGTATTTT	CSSGQRETDTQYF
TRBJ2-5	-	-	19	TRBV15	TGTGCCACCAGCAGAGATGGCGGGGGCACCAAAAAAATGCCGGAGACCCAGTACTTC	CATSRDGGGTKKMPETQYF
TRBJ2-1	-	TRBD1	15	TRBV28	TGTGCCAGCAGTGCCCCCGGGACAGTCTACAATGAGCAGTTCTTC	CASSAPGTVYNEQFF
TRBJ1-6	-	-	14	TRBV25-1	TGTGCCAGCAGTGCCACGGACTTTAATTCACCCCTCCACTTT	CASSATDFNSPLHF
TRBJ2-1	-	TRBD2	16	TRBV6-4	TGTGCCAGCAGTGGTATAGCGGGGGCCCTCCACAATGAGCAGTTCTTC	CASSGIAGALHNEQFF
TRBJ2-3	-	TRBD2	18	TRBV5-4	TGTGCCAGCAGCCTCGGGACTAGCGGGACGGGGGGCACAGATACGCAGTATTTT	CASSLGTSGTGGTDTQYF
TRBJ1-6	-	-	15	TRBV6-5	TGTGCCAGCAGTTACAGCGCCTCCTATAATTCACCCCTCCACTTT	CASSYSASYNSPLHF
TRBJ1-6	-	-	15	TRBV6-5	TGTGCCAGCAAAAGCGTTAACTCCTATAATTCACCCCTCCACTTT	CASKSVNSYNSPLHF
TRBJ2-3	-	-	14	TRBV30	TGTGCCTGGAGTGTACTCGGGAGTACGAATACGCAGTATTTT	CAWSVLGSTNTQYF